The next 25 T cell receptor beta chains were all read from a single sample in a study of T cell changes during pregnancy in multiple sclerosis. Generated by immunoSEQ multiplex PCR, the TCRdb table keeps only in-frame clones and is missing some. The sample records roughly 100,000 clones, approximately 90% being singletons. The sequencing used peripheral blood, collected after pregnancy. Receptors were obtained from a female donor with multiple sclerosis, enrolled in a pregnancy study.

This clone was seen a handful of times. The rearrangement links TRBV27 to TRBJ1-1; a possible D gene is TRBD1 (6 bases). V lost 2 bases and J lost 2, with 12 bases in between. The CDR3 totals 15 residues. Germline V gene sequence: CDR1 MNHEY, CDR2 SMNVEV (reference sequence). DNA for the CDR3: TGTGCCAGCAGTTTAAGTTCAGGGGTTAACACTGAAGCTTTCTTT. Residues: CASSLSSGVNTEAFF.

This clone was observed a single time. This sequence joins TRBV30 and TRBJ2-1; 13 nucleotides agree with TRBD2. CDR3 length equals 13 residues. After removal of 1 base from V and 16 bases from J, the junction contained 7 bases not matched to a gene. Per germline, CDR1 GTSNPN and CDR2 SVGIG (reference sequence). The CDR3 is CAWSAGLAGVSFF. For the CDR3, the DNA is TGTGCCTGGAGTGCCGGACTAGCGGGAGTAAGCTTCTTC.

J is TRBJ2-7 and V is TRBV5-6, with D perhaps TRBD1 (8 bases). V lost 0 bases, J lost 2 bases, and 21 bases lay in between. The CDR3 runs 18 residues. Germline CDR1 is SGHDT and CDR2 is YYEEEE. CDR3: CASSLGTGSRGGTYEQYF. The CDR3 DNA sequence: TGTGCCAGCAGCTTGGGGACAGGGTCCCGCGGGGGCACCTACGAGCAGTACTTC.

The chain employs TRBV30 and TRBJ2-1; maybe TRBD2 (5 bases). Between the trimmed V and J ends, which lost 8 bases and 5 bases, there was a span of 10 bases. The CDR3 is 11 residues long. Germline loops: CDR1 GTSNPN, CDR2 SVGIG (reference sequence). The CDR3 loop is CAGGSNNEQFF. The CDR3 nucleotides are TGTGCCGGCGGGTCCAACAATGAGCAGTTCTTC.

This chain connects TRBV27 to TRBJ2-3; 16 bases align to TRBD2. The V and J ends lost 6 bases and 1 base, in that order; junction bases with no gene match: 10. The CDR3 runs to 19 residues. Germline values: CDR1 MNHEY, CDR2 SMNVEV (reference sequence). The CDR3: CASSLAGLAGGRGTDTQYF. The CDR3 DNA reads TGTGCCAGCAGCCTGGCGGGACTAGCGGGAGGGCGGGGCACAGATACGCAGTATTTT.

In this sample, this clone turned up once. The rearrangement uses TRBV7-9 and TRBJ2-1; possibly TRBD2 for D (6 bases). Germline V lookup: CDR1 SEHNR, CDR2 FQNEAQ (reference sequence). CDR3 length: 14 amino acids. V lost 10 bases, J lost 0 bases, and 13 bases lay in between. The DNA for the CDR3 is TGTGCCACTACGGGCGGGGCCTCCTACAATGAGCAGTTCTTC. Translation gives CATTGGASYNEQFF.

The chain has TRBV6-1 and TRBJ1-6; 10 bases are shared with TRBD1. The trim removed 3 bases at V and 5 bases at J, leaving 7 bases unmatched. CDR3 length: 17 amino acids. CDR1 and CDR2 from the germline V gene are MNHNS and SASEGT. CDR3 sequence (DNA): TGTGCCAGCAGTGAGGCCTGGACAGGGGGGAATAATTCACCCCTCCACTTT. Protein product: CASSEAWTGGNNSPLHF.

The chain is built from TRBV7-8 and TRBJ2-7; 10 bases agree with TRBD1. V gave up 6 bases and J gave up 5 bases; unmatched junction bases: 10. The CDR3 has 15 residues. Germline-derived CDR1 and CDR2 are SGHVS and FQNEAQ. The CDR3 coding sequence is TGTGCCAGCAGAACGTACGCGGACAGGGGGAACGAGCAGTACTTC. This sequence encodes CASRTYADRGNEQYF.

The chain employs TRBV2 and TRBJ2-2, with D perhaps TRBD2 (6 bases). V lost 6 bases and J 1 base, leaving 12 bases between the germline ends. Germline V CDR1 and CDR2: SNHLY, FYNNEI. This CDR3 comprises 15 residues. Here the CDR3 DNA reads TGTGCCAGCAGGGGCGGGCGGGAGAACACCGGGGAGCTGTTTTTT. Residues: CASRGGRENTGELFF.

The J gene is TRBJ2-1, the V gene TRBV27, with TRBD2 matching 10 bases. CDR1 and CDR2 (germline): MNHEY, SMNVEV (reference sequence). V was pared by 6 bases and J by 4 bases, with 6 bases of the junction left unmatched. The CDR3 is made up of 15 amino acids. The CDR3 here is CASSTGLAKYNEQFF. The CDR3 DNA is TGTGCCAGCAGCACGGGACTAGCGAAATACAATGAGCAGTTCTTC.

CDR3 coding DNA: TGTGCCAGCAGTTTAGATGTGGGACAGGGGGATGGCTACACCTTC. Protein product: CASSLDVGQGDGYTF. The chain couples TRBV28 to TRBJ1-2; 11 bases are a match to TRBD1. The CDR3 is 15 residues long. The V gene's germline CDR1 is MDHEN and CDR2 SYDVKM. After removal of 2 bases from V and 6 bases from J, the junction contained 5 bases not matched to a gene.

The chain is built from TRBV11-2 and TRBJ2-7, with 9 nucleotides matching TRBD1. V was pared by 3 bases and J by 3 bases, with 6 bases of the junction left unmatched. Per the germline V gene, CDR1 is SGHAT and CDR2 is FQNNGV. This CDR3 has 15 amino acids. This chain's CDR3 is CASSLTDRGGYEQYF. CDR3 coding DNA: TGTGCCAGCAGCTTGACGGACAGGGGAGGCTACGAGCAGTACTTC.

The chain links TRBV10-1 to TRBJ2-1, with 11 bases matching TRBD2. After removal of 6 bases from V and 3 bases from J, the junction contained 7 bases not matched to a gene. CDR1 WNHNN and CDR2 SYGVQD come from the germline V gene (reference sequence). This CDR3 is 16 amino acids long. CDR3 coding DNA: TGCGCCAGCAGCCCCATAGCGGGGGGGGGCTACAATGAGCAGTTCTTC. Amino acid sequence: CASSPIAGGGYNEQFF.

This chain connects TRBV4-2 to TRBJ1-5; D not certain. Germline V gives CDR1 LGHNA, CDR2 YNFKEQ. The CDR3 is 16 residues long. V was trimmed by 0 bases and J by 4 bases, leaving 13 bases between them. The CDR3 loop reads CASSQDSGQTNQPQHF. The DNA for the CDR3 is TGTGCCAGCAGCCAAGATTCTGGCCAGACTAATCAGCCCCAGCATTTT.

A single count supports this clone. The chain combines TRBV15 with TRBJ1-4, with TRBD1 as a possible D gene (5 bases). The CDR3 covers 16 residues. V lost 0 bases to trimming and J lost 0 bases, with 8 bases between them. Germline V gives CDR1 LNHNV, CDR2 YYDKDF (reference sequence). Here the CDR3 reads CATSRELQATNEKLFF. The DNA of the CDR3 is TGTGCCACCAGCAGAGAACTACAGGCAACTAATGAAAAACTGTTTTTT. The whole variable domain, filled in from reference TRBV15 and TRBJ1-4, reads DAMVIQNPRYQVTQFGKPVTLSCSQTLNHNVMYWYQQKSSQAPKLLFHYYDKDFNNEADTPDNFQSRRPNTSFCFLDIRSPGLGDTAMYLCATSRELQATNEKLFFGSGTQLSVL.

The CDR3 sequence is CASSEAHGTGRGGYTF. The CDR3 DNA reads TGTGCCAGCAGTGAAGCGCACGGGACAGGGAGAGGTGGCTACACCTTC. The J gene is TRBJ1-2, the V gene TRBV6-1; the match to TRBD1 covers 9 bases. Trimming cost V 0 bases and J 7 bases; bases outside gene matches: 9. This CDR3 comprises 16 residues. Germline-derived CDR1 and CDR2 are MNHNS and SASEGT.

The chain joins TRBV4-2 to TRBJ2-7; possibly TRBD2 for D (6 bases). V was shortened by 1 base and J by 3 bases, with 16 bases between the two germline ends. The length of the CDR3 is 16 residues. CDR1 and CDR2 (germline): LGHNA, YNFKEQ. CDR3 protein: CASSQGRSGSFYEQYF. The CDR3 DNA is TGTGCCAGCAGCCAAGGAAGAAGCGGGTCCTTCTACGAGCAGTACTTC.

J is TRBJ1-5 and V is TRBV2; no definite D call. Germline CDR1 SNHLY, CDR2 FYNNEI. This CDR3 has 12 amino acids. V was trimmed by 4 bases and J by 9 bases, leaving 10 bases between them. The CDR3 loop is CASSGERTPQHF. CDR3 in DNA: TGTGCCAGCAGTGGGGAGAGGACGCCCCAGCATTTT.

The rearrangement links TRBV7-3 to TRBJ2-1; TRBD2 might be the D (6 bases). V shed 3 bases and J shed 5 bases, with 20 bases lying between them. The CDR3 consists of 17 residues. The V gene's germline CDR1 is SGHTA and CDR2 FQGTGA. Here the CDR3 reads CASSFRARGTRNNEQFF. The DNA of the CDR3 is TGTGCCAGCAGCTTCCGAGCCCGCGGGACTCGGAACAATGAGCAGTTCTTC.

The CDR3 region has the DNA TGCGCCAGCAGCTTTAGGGACAGGGCGGACACCATATATTTT. Translating it yields CASSFRDRADTIYF. This chain links TRBV5-1 with TRBJ1-3; 9 nucleotides agree with TRBD1. Germline loops: CDR1 SGHRS, CDR2 YFSETQ. V lost 2 bases, J lost 8 bases, and 5 bases stayed unmatched. The CDR3 consists of 14 residues.

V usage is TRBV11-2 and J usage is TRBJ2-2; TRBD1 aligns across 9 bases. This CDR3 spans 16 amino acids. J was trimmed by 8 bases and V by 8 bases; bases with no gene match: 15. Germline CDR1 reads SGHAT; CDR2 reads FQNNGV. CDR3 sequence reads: CASDKTGGLARGELFF. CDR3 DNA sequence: TGTGCCAGCGATAAAACAGGGGGCTTAGCTCGAGGGGAGCTGTTTTTT.

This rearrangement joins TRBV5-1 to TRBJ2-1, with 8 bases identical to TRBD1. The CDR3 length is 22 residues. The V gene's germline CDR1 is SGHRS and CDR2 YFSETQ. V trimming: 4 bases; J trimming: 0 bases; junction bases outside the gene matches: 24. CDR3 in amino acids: CASSSPKDGLLNRGNSYNEQFF. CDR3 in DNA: TGCGCCAGCAGCAGCCCCAAAGACGGACTCCTCAACAGGGGGAACTCCTACAATGAGCAGTTCTTC.

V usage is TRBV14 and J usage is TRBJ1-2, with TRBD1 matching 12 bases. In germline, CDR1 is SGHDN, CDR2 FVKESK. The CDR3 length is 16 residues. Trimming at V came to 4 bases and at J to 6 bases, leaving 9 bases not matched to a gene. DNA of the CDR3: TGTGCCAGCAGCCTCGCCGGGACAGGGGGCCACGATGGCTACACCTTC. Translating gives CASSLAGTGGHDGYTF.

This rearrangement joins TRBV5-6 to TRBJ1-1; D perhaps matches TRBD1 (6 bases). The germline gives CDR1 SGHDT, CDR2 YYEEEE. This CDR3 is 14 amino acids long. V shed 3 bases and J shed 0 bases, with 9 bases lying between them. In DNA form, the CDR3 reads TGTGCCAGCAGCTGGGGGCAGATGAACACTGAAGCTTTCTTT. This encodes CASSWGQMNTEAFF.

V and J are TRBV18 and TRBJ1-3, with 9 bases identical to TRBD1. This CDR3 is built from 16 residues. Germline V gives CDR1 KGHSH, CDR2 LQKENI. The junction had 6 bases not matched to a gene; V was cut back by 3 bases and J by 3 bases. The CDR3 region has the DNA TGTGCCAGCTCACCCGGACAGGGGATCAGTGGAAACACCATATATTTT. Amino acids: CASSPGQGISGNTIYF.